This entry features one T cell receptor (beta chain) sequence. Unique molecular identifiers were incorporated into the prepared TCRbeta library. TCRdb re-called the PCR reads through MiXCR, storing one row per CDR3 protein. The table lists 150,000 to 200,000 distinct CDR3 sequences, 6% to 7% of them singletons. This sample is drawn from a study of T-cell reconstitution after alpha-beta-depleted transplantation in children. The CDR3 covers 14 residues. CDR1 is SGHTA, CDR2 FQGNSA, per germline. V lost 5 bases to trimming and J lost 0 bases, with 10 bases between them. The sample in question was PBMCs from the stem cell graft donor, obtained from the stem cell graft. V usage is TRBV7-2 and J usage is TRBJ1-1; possibly TRBD1 for D (5 bases). This clonotype was sampled from a human donor who donated a stem cell graft to a child with Wiskott-Aldrich syndrome. DNA for the CDR3: TGTGCCAGCAGCCCGTTGGGGCTGAACACTGAAGCTTTCTTT. As protein: CASSPLGLNTEAFF.